This T cell receptor (beta chain) was profiled in a study of cytomegalovirus exposure and HLA in healthy donors. This CDR3 comprises 15 residues. Unmatched junction bases numbered 2, after V lost 0 bases and J lost 3 bases. Germline values: CDR1 ENHRY, CDR2 SYGVKD. PCR was performed using 60 Vbeta and 13 Jbeta primers. The method was immunoSEQ multiplex PCR; TCRdb's version includes in-frame clones alone and lacks a portion of them. The sample carries over 200,000 clones, about 80% recorded once. This receptor was taken from a woman aged 40 to 55 in good health and CMV-seronegative. The sequencing sample was made of PBMCs. The V and J genes are TRBV10-3 and TRBJ1-5, with 7 positions matching TRBD1. CDR3 DNA: TGTGCCATCAGTGAGTCGACAGGGTACAATCAGCCCCAGCATTTT. Its translation: CAISESTGYNQPQHF.